The TCR beta chain under discussion was sequenced for a study of blood T cell repertoires in COVID-19. For the study at large: Material from acute and convalescent COVID-19 was sourced from the United States, Italy and Spain.

In the original analysis: The assay estimated nucleated cells by amplifying reference gene primers. The data were produced by immunoSEQ multiplex PCR, yet TCRdb's version contains in-frame clones alone and is incomplete. From that table come the V and J calls and clone size; the DNA was used to work out D and trimming. The sample holds 90,000 to 120,000 clones, 75% to 85% seen once. Germline lookup yields CDR1 LGHDT and CDR2 YNNKEL (reference sequence). The CDR3 covers 14 residues. V was pared by 5 bases and J by 6 bases, with 14 bases between. The chain is built from TRBV3-1 (or the pseudogene TRBV3-2) and TRBJ1-5, with D perhaps TRBD1 (6 bases). The TCR sequence derives from a man in his 60s with acute or convalescent COVID-19. The source material was peripheral blood. CDR3 sequence reads: CASSRPGVTQPQHF. The CDR3 region has the DNA TGTGCCAGCAGCAGGCCAGGGGTTACTCAGCCCCAGCATTTT.